One and the same sample provided the 10 T cell receptor beta chains below, sequenced in a study of blood T cell repertoires in COVID-19. TCRdb keeps only in-frame clones here, not all; method: immunoSEQ multiplex PCR. The sample lists 35,000 to 45,000 clones, more than 70% occurring once. The sequencing input was peripheral blood. These TCRs come from a man aged 60 to 75 with active COVID-19.

The genes are TRBV12-2 and TRBJ2-1; the table's D call TRBD2 went unverified against the DNA. TRBV12-2 is an annotated pseudogene. There are 18 residues in the CDR3. Written as DNA, the CDR3 is TGTGCAAGTCGCTTAGTTAGAGGTCCGCGGCCACTCCGTAATGAGCAGTTCTTC. The encoded protein is CASRLVRGPRPLRNEQFF.

The chain uses TRBV4-1 and TRBJ1-1, with 7 bases identical to TRBD1. With 6 bases clipped from V and 11 bases from J, the junction kept 15 bases outside the gene matches. The CDR3 is 14 amino acids. Germline lookup yields CDR1 MGHRA and CDR2 YSYEKL. The CDR3 loop reads CASRPLGQALDAFF. CDR3 nucleotide sequence: TGCGCCAGCAGACCCCTCGGACAGGCCCTTGACGCTTTCTTT.

This sequence joins TRBV6-1 and TRBJ2-2, with 11 bases fitting TRBD2. CDR3 length: 16 residues. V lost 4 bases and J lost 5; bases outside the gene matches: 6. The germline gives CDR1 MNHNS, CDR2 SASEGT. The CDR3: CASSALAGVATGELFF. In DNA, the CDR3 is TGTGCCAGCAGTGCACTAGCGGGAGTAGCGACCGGGGAGCTGTTTTTT.

This chain connects TRBV5-6 to TRBJ2-2; 7 bases align to TRBD2. The germline gives CDR1 SGHDT, CDR2 YYEEEE. This CDR3 has 17 amino acids. J lost 2 bases, V lost 0 bases, and 7 bases had no gene match. Here the CDR3 DNA reads TGTGCCAGCAGCTTGGCTCTAAGCGGGATCAACACCGGGGAGCTGTTTTTT. It encodes CASSLALSGINTGELFF. Full variable domain (rest looked up from reference TRBV5-6 and TRBJ2-2): DAGVTQSPTHLIKTRGQQVTLRCSPKSGHDTVSWYQQALGQGPQFIFQYYEEEERQRGNFPDRFSGHQFPNYSSELNVNALLLGDSALYLCASSLALSGINTGELFFGEGSRLTVL.

The rearrangement joins TRBV20-1 to TRBJ1-2; 9 nucleotides line up with TRBD1. V was clipped by 6 bases and J by 6 bases; unmatched bases: 8. The CDR3 loop spans 13 amino acids. Germline V CDR1 and CDR2: DFQATT, SNEGSKA (reference sequence). This CDR3 is CSASKRQGDGYTF. The CDR3 DNA reads as TGCAGTGCAAGTAAACGACAGGGGGATGGCTACACCTTC.

This chain connects TRBV10-3 to TRBJ2-7; 7 positions agree with TRBD2. The CDR3 spans 12 residues. The junction had 8 bases not matched to a gene; V was cut back by 8 bases and J by 7 bases. From germline, CDR1 is ENHRY and CDR2 SYGVKD. The CDR3: CAIRGESGEQYF. The CDR3 coding sequence is TGTGCCATCCGGGGGGAGTCGGGGGAGCAGTACTTC.

DNA for the CDR3: TGCAGCGTTGAAGACGGGGGACGCCCCTACGAGCAGTACTTC. Amino acids: CSVEDGGRPYEQYF. V is TRBV29-1 and J is TRBJ2-7, with D possibly TRBD2 on 6 matching bases. V was pared by 0 bases and J by 2 bases, with 11 bases between. This CDR3 has 14 amino acids. CDR1 and CDR2 (germline): SQVTM, ANQGSEA.

The rearrangement uses TRBV11-3 and TRBJ2-1; 16 nucleotides align to TRBD2. The CDR3 contains 15 residues. Germline V gives CDR1 SGHNT, CDR2 YENEEA. The junction had 2 bases not matched to a gene; V was cut back by 5 bases and J by 7 bases. The CDR3 loop reads CASSPGLAGGNEQFF. CDR3 sequence (DNA): TGTGCCAGCAGCCCGGGACTAGCGGGAGGGAATGAGCAGTTCTTC.

V and J are TRBV6-5 and TRBJ1-2, with a weak D call TRBD1 (6 bases). The CDR3 totals 15 residues. The germline V and J ends were trimmed by 0 bases and 4 bases, with 12 bases remaining between them. Germline V gives CDR1 MNHEY, CDR2 SVGAGI. CDR3 in DNA: TGTGCCAGCAGTTACTCGGGAGGGGGTTCCTATGGCTACACCTTC. Its translation is CASSYSGGGSYGYTF.

V and J are TRBV7-9 and TRBJ2-5, with TRBD2 identical over 11 bases. The CDR3 covers 15 residues. J lost 4 bases, V lost 5 bases, and 6 bases had no gene match. CDR1 is SEHNR and CDR2 is FQNEAQ in the germline V gene (reference sequence). The CDR3 DNA sequence: TGTGCCAGCAGCCTTCTAGCGGGAGGCGGAGAGACCCAGTACTTC. This codes for CASSLLAGGGETQYF.